This record covers a single T cell receptor beta chain. At least ten counts were recorded for this clone. Its antigen remains unidentified. No base quality values were provided; no much bigger clone lies one nucleotide off. Other DNA sequences in this specimen translate into the identical CDR3. The junction carries 7 bases between V and J, which are trimmed by 0 bases and 5 bases respectively. CDR1 KGHSH and CDR2 LQKENI were looked up in the germline V gene. The CDR3 numbers 14 residues from cysteine through phenylalanine. The entry retains the CDR3 DNA only, 42 bases that are in frame from base 1. This sample stems from a study of blood T cell repertoires in COVID-19 (dated by TCRdb to 2019 to 2021). Regarding the complete study: Samples from collaborators originated in the United States, Italy and Spain and spanned both the acute and convalescent phases of COVID-19. The material from the prospective study consisted of cDNA or gDNA derived from T cells, B-cell-depleted T cells, or PBMCs. Deeply sampled blood TCRbeta repertoires from subjects exposed to, actively infected with, or recovered from COVID-19 were included in the dataset. The repertoires were made available in a free public database intended to serve as a resource for research on the immune response to SARS-CoV-2. The samples were drawn from two sources: the first 160 participants of the ongoing ImmuneRACE study, and 950 to 1,500 subjects contributed by 6 global collaborators. A de-identified subject ID, COVID-19 status, age in years and sex were almost always included in the sample metadata. Where available, HLA class I and class II types were taken from metadata supplied by the sample provider and were not determined by assay-based typing.

The immunoSEQ Assay, a bias-controlled multiplex PCR, was used to amplify TCRbeta CDR3 regions from genomic DNA. Per the original workflow: The number of nucleated cells in each sample was estimated from the amplification of reference gene primers within the assay. To quantify the absolute abundance of each unique TCRbeta CDR3 rearrangement, sequence reads were collapsed and filtered. For each sample, productive Simpson clonality was calculated as the square root of Simpson's diversity index over productive rearrangements. The table was pulled from immuneACCESS by TCRdb, which kept in-frame rearrangements only. Such tables lose some clones; where checked, under half of the loss comes from unresolved V genes, and the rest has no known cause. V, J and clone size derive from that table, while D and trimming were established from the DNA sequence. Within this sample are 150,000 to 200,000 clones, with approximately 73% of them counted one time only. About 17% of the sample belongs to the ten largest clones.

Enrolling through a virtual design, the prospective study's participants ranged in age from roughly 18 to 89 years and lived across some 23 United States geographic areas. Cohort assignment in the prospective study relied on participant-reported clinical history from a screening survey and a study questionnaire. Each participant in the prospective study had whole blood, serum and a nasopharyngeal or oropharyngeal swab collected by mobile phlebotomists. Over a 2-month period, participants in the prospective study had the option of providing additional blood draws and questionnaires. Prospective study blood samples were shipped either frozen or at room temperature before DNA extraction. Summary of the overall study and its limitations: The amount of clinical and demographic metadata varied by source and participant and was provided uncurated.

The sequence came from a woman aged 45-65 years with acute COVID-19. The chain is assembled from TRBV18 and TRBJ2-2, with TRBD1 perhaps the D gene, on 6 matching bases. The sequenced sample consisted of PBMCs or T cells enriched from blood (not recorded which). The sequence in DNA is TGTGCCAGCTCACCACCTCAGGGGACCGGGGAGCTGTTTTTT. Its protein is CASSPPQGTGELFF.